A single sample gave rise to the 27 T cell receptor beta chains below, sequenced in a study of beta chain features in type 1 diabetes (dated 2018 in TCRdb). Overall study results and their limits: Type 1 diabetes patients showed a moderate but significant shortening of TCRB CDR3 length in all four CD4+ subsets.

These receptors have no known antigen. The library relied on the immunoSEQ multiplex PCR assay. All of the isolated RNA was reverse transcribed with the High Capacity cDNA Reverse Transcription Kit, so expressed TCRB transcripts were sequenced. Here the immuneACCESS table is served through TCRdb, limited to in-frame sequences with V and J called. Missing clones are a known gap in these copies; in checked studies unresolved V genes cover under half, and the rest lacks a known reason. The sample table lists about 700,000 clones, roughly an eighth of them with a count of one. The ten largest make up about 0.02% of the sample. The sample comprised naive CD4+ T cells from blood. Read against the paper, the sample's cell subset or site label means: true naive CD4+ T cells. These receptors were collected from a man aged 18-30 years with type 1 diabetes.

CDR3 sequence: CASSLENTEAFF. As DNA, the CDR3 is TGTGCCAGCAGCCTGGAGAACACTGAAGCTTTCTTT. The chain recombines TRBV7-9 with TRBJ1-1, with D uncertain. Trimming removed 5 bases at V and 1 base at J, with 5 bases between. Germline CDR1 is SEHNR and CDR2 is FQNEAQ (reference sequence). The CDR3 loop spans 12 amino acids.

Only a few counts were recorded for this clone. This chain uses TRBV10-3 with TRBJ2-1, with TRBD1 matching 8 bases. The J segment lost 5 bases and the V segment lost 4 bases, leaving 4 bases of the junction unmatched. Per germline, CDR1 ENHRY and CDR2 SYGVKD. The CDR3 totals 14 residues. The CDR3: CAISAGGGNNEQFF. Here the CDR3 DNA reads TGTGCCATCAGTGCAGGGGGCGGCAACAATGAGCAGTTCTTC.

The chain links TRBV6-5 to TRBJ2-5; D assignment may be TRBD1 or TRBD2 (6 bases each). Germline lookup yields CDR1 MNHEY and CDR2 SVGAGI. The CDR3 runs 14 residues. V dropped 0 bases and J dropped 5 bases, with 10 bases sitting between them. CDR3 DNA: TGTGCCAGCAGTTACTCGACAGGAGGGGAGACCCAGTACTTC. It codes for CASSYSTGGETQYF.

The chain is built from TRBV18 and TRBJ2-7; D may be TRBD1 (6 bases). There are 14 residues in the CDR3. Germline CDR1 reads KGHSH; CDR2 reads LQKENI. V was clipped by 5 bases and J by 3 bases, with 14 bases between them. The CDR3 spells CASSTGSTGYEQYF. CDR3 DNA: TGTGCCAGCTCAACAGGGAGTACGGGCTACGAGCAGTACTTC. The entire variable domain, with the rest obtained from reference TRBV18 and TRBJ2-7, is as follows: NAGVMQNPRHLVRRRGQEARLRCSPMKGHSHVYWYRQLPEEGLKFMVYLQKENIIDESGMPKERFSAEFPKEGPSILRIQQVVRGDSAAYFCASSTGSTGYEQYFGPGTRLTVT.

The table lists this clone with a few counts. The rearrangement joins TRBV25-1 to TRBJ2-3; 7 bases align to TRBD2. Germline V lookup: CDR1 MGHDK, CDR2 SYGVNS. This CDR3 spans 16 amino acids. Trimming removed 1 base from V and 5 bases from J; junction bases left unmatched: 9. The CDR3, as DNA: TGTGCCAGCAGTGAATTGACGGGGGGATGGAGAGATACGCAGTATTTT. The encoded protein is CASSELTGGWRDTQYF.

The chain employs TRBV19 and TRBJ2-5; D is perhaps TRBD1 (7 bases). The germline V gene has CDR1 LNHDA and CDR2 SQIVND (reference sequence). The germline V and J ends were trimmed by 5 bases and 5 bases, with 15 bases remaining between them. The CDR3 runs 14 residues. The CDR3 region is CASSPTTGRETQYF. The CDR3 coding sequence is TGTGCCAGTAGTCCTACGACAGGGAGGGAGACCCAGTACTTC.

This clone was counted only a few times. The V call is TRBV7-9, the J call TRBJ2-7; no clear D gene. Germline V CDR1 and CDR2: SEHNR, FQNEAQ (reference sequence). Trimming stripped 1 base from V and 3 bases from J, with 16 bases between. CDR3 size: 16 residues. CDR3 region: CASSLGTATGIYEQYF. CDR3 nucleotides: TGTGCCAGCAGCTTAGGGACGGCTACTGGGATCTACGAGCAGTACTTC.

The chain uses TRBV5-1 and TRBJ2-3; D is uncertain. CDR1 SGHRS and CDR2 YFSETQ come from the germline V gene. V shed 3 bases and J shed 6 bases, with 5 bases lying between them. This CDR3 comprises 11 residues. The CDR3, as DNA: TGCGCCAGCAGCTCCCAGGATACGCAGTATTTT. This translates into CASSSQDTQYF.

This clone has only a few counts. The chain joins TRBV19 to TRBJ2-7; 10 positions agree with TRBD1. With V trimmed by 5 bases and J by 3 bases, 4 bases remained unmatched. The CDR3 sequence is 14 residues long. Germline assignment: CDR1 LNHDA and CDR2 SQIVND (reference sequence). In DNA, the CDR3 is TGTGCCAGTAGTTGGACAGGGGGAAACTACGAGCAGTACTTC. It codes for CASSWTGGNYEQYF.

This clone was detected a few times. The genes are TRBV6-6 and TRBJ2-5, with D maybe TRBD2 (5 bases). V was trimmed by 3 bases and J by 5 bases, leaving 10 bases between them. This CDR3 has 13 residues. Germline lookup yields CDR1 MNHNY and CDR2 SVGAGI (reference sequence). CDR3 region: CASSYQRHETQYF. DNA of the CDR3: TGTGCCAGCAGTTATCAGCGGCATGAGACCCAGTACTTC.

This clone turned up a few times. The V gene is TRBV5-4, the J gene TRBJ1-5, with no clear D. CDR1 is SGHNT and CDR2 is YYREEE in the germline V gene (reference sequence). The CDR3 is made up of 12 amino acids. Trimming removed 3 bases at V and 7 bases at J, with 8 bases between. This chain's CDR3 is CASSSLGQPQHF. The CDR3 DNA reads TGTGCCAGCAGCTCGCTCGGGCAGCCCCAGCATTTT.

This chain links TRBV5-1 with TRBJ2-1; D possibly matches TRBD1 or TRBD2 (5 bases each). The CDR3 is made up of 16 amino acids. V gave up 4 bases and J gave up 3 bases, with 17 bases separating them. Germline CDR1 and CDR2: SGHRS and YFSETQ. The CDR3 coding sequence is TGCGCCAGCAGCCTCCTGACCGGGACCAACTACAATGAGCAGTTCTTC. Translating gives CASSLLTGTNYNEQFF.

This clone was seen a few times. The rearrangement links TRBV6-5 to TRBJ2-1, with 13 nucleotides matching TRBD2. The J segment lost 7 bases and the V segment lost 6 bases, leaving 6 bases of the junction unmatched. CDR1 is MNHEY and CDR2 is SVGAGI in the germline V gene. This CDR3 is built from 15 residues. The CDR3 coding sequence is TGTGCCAGCAGAAGACTAGCGGGGGGCGGAAATGAGCAGTTCTTC. Residues: CASRRLAGGGNEQFF.

The table lists this clone with a few counts. J is TRBJ1-6 and V is TRBV9; 7 bases are a match to TRBD1. The V and J ends lost 4 bases and 11 bases, in that order; junction bases with no gene match: 15. Germline V gene data show CDR1 as SGDLS and CDR2 as YYNGEE. The CDR3 has 16 amino acids. The CDR3 sequence is CASSLTGLSQGAPLHF. The CDR3 region has the DNA TGTGCCAGCAGCCTCACGGGACTCTCGCAGGGGGCACCCCTCCACTTT.

The chain couples TRBV7-8 to TRBJ2-5; D might be TRBD1 or TRBD2, each matching 6 bases. The CDR3 is 14 residues long. Deletions cut 5 bases from V and 5 bases from J, with 15 bases between. Germline CDR1 is SGHVS and CDR2 is FQNEAQ. CDR3 DNA: TGTGCCAGCAGCCCACCCGGGGGCGGGGAGACCCAGTACTTC. Translating it yields CASSPPGGGETQYF.

The V call is TRBV29-1, the J call TRBJ1-3, with unresolved D. The CDR3 runs 13 residues. V lost 6 bases and J lost 0, with 9 bases in between. CDR1 is SQVTM and CDR2 is ANQGSEA in the germline V gene. CDR3 DNA sequence: TGCAGCGTCGCCGTTAGCTCTGGAAACACCATATATTTT. It yields the protein CSVAVSSGNTIYF.

This clone was seen a few times. The gene calls are TRBV6-5 and TRBJ1-3; D remains ambiguous. The V end lost 6 bases, the J end lost 0 bases, and 9 bases lay between the germline ends. The CDR3 has 14 amino acids. CDR1 MNHEY and CDR2 SVGAGI come from the germline V gene. DNA of the CDR3: TGTGCCAGCAGCCTCTCTCCCTCTGGAAACACCATATATTTT. This encodes CASSLSPSGNTIYF.

This clone was seen a handful of times. The rearrangement links TRBV23-1 to TRBJ2-7, with D possibly matching TRBD1 (6 bases). TRBV23-1 is marked as an open reading frame, function uncertain. This CDR3 is 17 amino acids long. Trimming stripped 2 bases from V and 0 bases from J, with 17 bases between. The CDR3 loop reads CASSQTQSTGSSYEQYF. The CDR3 bases are TGCGCCAGCAGTCAAACCCAGAGTACAGGGAGCTCCTACGAGCAGTACTTC.

The chain recombines TRBV7-2 with TRBJ2-7, with a possible D match to TRBD1 (7 bases). CDR1 is SGHTA, CDR2 FQGNSA, per germline. There are 14 residues in the CDR3. V was clipped by 3 bases and J by 4 bases, with 13 bases between them. The CDR3 loop is CASSFGGGSYEQYF. The DNA of the CDR3 is TGTGCCAGCAGCTTCGGAGGGGGCAGTTACGAGCAGTACTTC. Full variable domain (rest looked up from reference TRBV7-2 and TRBJ2-7): GAGVSQSPSNKVTEKGKDVELRCDPISGHTALYWYRQSLGQGLEFLIYFQGNSAPDKSGLPSDRFSAERTGGSVSTLTIQRTQQEDSAVYLCASSFGGGSYEQYFGPGTRLTVT.

This clone occurred a few times. V gene TRBV29-1 combines with J gene TRBJ1-1; a weak D match, TRBD1 (5 bases). The CDR3 is 14 amino acids. Germline assignment: CDR1 SQVTM and CDR2 ANQGSEA. Trimming removed 2 bases from V and 0 bases from J, with 10 bases in between. Written as DNA, the CDR3 is TGCAGCGTTGAATTAAAGGGACTGAACACTGAAGCTTTCTTT. It codes for CSVELKGLNTEAFF.

This rearrangement joins TRBV29-1 to TRBJ2-4, with D hard to call. In germline, CDR1 is SQVTM, CDR2 ANQGSEA. Trimming removed 3 bases from V and 6 bases from J, with 9 bases in between. CDR3 length: 12 residues. The CDR3 loop reads CSVEVWGNIQYF. CDR3 in DNA: TGCAGCGTTGAGGTCTGGGGAAACATTCAGTACTTC. Looking up the rest from reference TRBV29-1 and TRBJ2-4 gives the full variable domain: SAVISQKPSRDICQRGTSLTIQCQVDSQVTMMFWYRQQPGQSLTLIATANQGSEATYESGFVIDKFPISRPNLTFSTLTVSNMSPEDSSIYLCSVEVWGNIQYFGAGTRLSVL.

The chain recombines TRBV21-1 with TRBJ1-5. TRBV21-1 is classified as a pseudogene. The CDR3 contains 15 residues. CDR3 sequence reads: CASSKRGDGNQPQHF. The CDR3 nucleotides are TGTGCCAGCAGCAAACGAGGGGACGGCAATCAGCCCCAGCATTTT.

There are a few counts of this clone. In nucleotides, the CDR3 is TGCGCCAGCAGCTTGGAAATGGTTGATTTGTCCGGGGAGCTGTTTTTT. Translating it yields CASSLEMVDLSGELFF. The chain recombines TRBV5-1 with TRBJ2-2; D is undetermined. V lost 0 bases to trimming and J lost 6 bases, with 15 bases between them. The CDR3 runs to 16 residues. Germline V gene data show CDR1 as SGHRS and CDR2 as YFSETQ.

V and J are TRBV2 and TRBJ2-4; 9 nucleotides line up with TRBD1. V dropped 5 bases and J dropped 0; count of bases not matched to a gene: 11. The V gene's germline CDR1 is SNHLY and CDR2 FYNNEI. This CDR3 comprises 18 residues. The CDR3 spells CASSIEVDRGLAKNIQYF. Here the CDR3 DNA reads TGTGCCAGCAGTATTGAAGTGGACAGGGGACTAGCCAAAAACATTCAGTACTTC. Based on the CDR3 plus reference TRBV2 and TRBJ2-4, the full variable domain is EPEVTQTPSHQVTQMGQEVILRCVPISNHLYFYWYRQILGQKVEFLVSFYNNEISEKSEIFDDQFSVERPDGSNFTLKIRSTKLEDSAMYFCASSIEVDRGLAKNIQYFGAGTRLSVL.

This clone was picked up a small number of times. J is TRBJ2-5 and V is TRBV6-5; TRBD1 agrees at 9 bases. The germline V gene has CDR1 MNHEY and CDR2 SVGAGI. Trimming took 3 bases from V and 0 from J; bases not matched to a gene: 5. The CDR3 length is 16 residues. CDR3 region: CASSYNGQGHQETQYF. The CDR3 nucleotides read TGTGCCAGCAGTTATAACGGACAGGGGCACCAAGAGACCCAGTACTTC.

The chain combines TRBV4-1 with TRBJ1-2, with 8 bases fitting TRBD1. The CDR3 has 15 amino acids. Germline-derived CDR1 and CDR2 are MGHRA and YSYEKL. With V trimmed by 4 bases and J by 3 bases, 7 bases remained unmatched. The chain's CDR3 is CASSPSGTGDYGYTF. For the CDR3, the DNA is TGCGCCAGCAGCCCTTCCGGGACAGGCGACTATGGCTACACCTTC.

This clone was detected only a few times. The genes are TRBV7-9 and TRBJ2-3; 10 nucleotides agree with TRBD1. Trimming at V came to 11 bases and at J to 2 bases, leaving 4 bases not matched to a gene. The CDR3 consists of 13 residues. Germline assignment: CDR1 SEHNR and CDR2 FQNEAQ (reference sequence). CDR3 sequence (DNA): TGTGCCGGACGACAGGGGGCCACAGATACGCAGTATTTT. This gives the protein CAGRQGATDTQYF.